The 20 T cell receptor beta chains listed next were all sequenced from one sample in a study of shared clonotypes between healthy human individuals. This table comes from immunoSEQ multiplex PCR, and its TCRdb copy is limited to in-frame clones, with some not included. The sample has 2 million to 2.5 million clones, approximately 93% seen once. Sequenced material: naive CD4+ T cells from PBMCs. Subset reported: CD45RA+ positively selected. Receptor source: a man younger than 35 in good health. Some clones in this sample may be carry-over from other donors' samples.

The chain joins TRBV7-3 to TRBJ1-2, with 9 nucleotides matching TRBD1. From germline, CDR1 is SGHTA and CDR2 FQGTGA. V was clipped by 8 bases and J by 1 base; unmatched bases: 5. The CDR3 has 14 residues. The CDR3 reads CASAPDRGNYGYTF. CDR3 bases: TGTGCCAGCGCCCCGGACAGGGGTAACTATGGCTACACCTTC.

J is TRBJ2-7 and V is TRBV27; D may be TRBD2 (5 bases). The V end was cut by 5 bases, the J end by 0 bases, with 17 bases between. The CDR3 is 16 amino acids. Germline V CDR1 and CDR2: MNHEY, SMNVEV (reference sequence). The CDR3 nucleotides are TGTGCCAGCAGTACTCCGACGGCTACTAGCTCCTACGAGCAGTACTTC. Translating it yields CASSTPTATSSYEQYF.

The V and J genes are TRBV4-3 and TRBJ2-5; D may be TRBD1 (5 bases). Looked up from germline, CDR1 is LGHNA and CDR2 is YSLEER. With 0 bases removed from V and 3 bases from J, the gap between germline ends came to 14 bases. CDR3 length: 16 residues. The CDR3 region is CASSQDTRQGKETQYF. DNA for the CDR3: TGCGCCAGCAGCCAAGACACGCGGCAGGGAAAAGAGACCCAGTACTTC.

This rearrangement joins TRBV19 to TRBJ2-5, with 8 bases aligning to TRBD2. Germline V gene data show CDR1 as LNHDA and CDR2 as SQIVND (reference sequence). This CDR3 is 15 amino acids long. J was trimmed by 5 bases and V by 6 bases; bases with no gene match: 11. Here the CDR3 DNA reads TGTGCCAGTAGCACCGGGACTAGTATTCGGGAGACCCAGTACTTC. Protein product: CASSTGTSIRETQYF.

The J gene is TRBJ2-4, the V gene TRBV7-2; D tentatively fits TRBD1 or TRBD2 (5 bases each). V lost 5 bases and J lost 1, with 12 bases in between. The CDR3 spans 15 residues. Germline loops: CDR1 SGHTA, CDR2 FQGNSA. Here the CDR3 reads CASSRGADAKNIQYF. In DNA, the CDR3 is TGTGCCAGCAGCCGAGGGGCGGATGCCAAAAACATTCAGTACTTC. The full variable domain, rest sourced from reference TRBV7-2 and TRBJ2-4, is GAGVSQSPSNKVTEKGKDVELRCDPISGHTALYWYRQSLGQGLEFLIYFQGNSAPDKSGLPSDRFSAERTGGSVSTLTIQRTQQEDSAVYLCASSRGADAKNIQYFGAGTRLSVL.

The chain employs TRBV5-4 and TRBJ1-4; D remains unclear. Germline V lookup: CDR1 SGHNT, CDR2 YYREEE (reference sequence). This CDR3 spans 15 amino acids. V lost 5 bases and J lost 1, with 12 bases in between. The CDR3 is CASSPNLLTNEKLFF. The CDR3 nucleotides read TGTGCCAGCAGTCCGAATCTTTTAACTAATGAAAAACTGTTTTTT.

This chain uses TRBV28 with TRBJ1-1, with D tentatively TRBD1 (5 bases). Trimming left V 2 bases short and J 0 bases short, with 7 bases between. The germline V gene encodes CDR1 MDHEN and CDR2 SYDVKM. This CDR3 contains 14 residues. The CDR3, as DNA: TGTGCCAGCAGTTTAATGGGACTGAACACTGAAGCTTTCTTT. It specifies CASSLMGLNTEAFF. Supplemented by reference TRBV28 and TRBJ1-1, the full variable domain reads DVKVTQSSRYLVKRTGEKVFLECVQDMDHENMFWYRQDPGLGLRLIYFSYDVKMKEKGDIPEGYSVSREKKERFSLILESASTNQTSMYLCASSLMGLNTEAFFGQGTRLTVV.

The chain has TRBV5-6 and TRBJ1-2; D is ambiguous. The V gene's germline CDR1 is SGHDT and CDR2 YYEEEE. With 0 bases removed from V and 8 bases from J, the gap between germline ends came to 5 bases. This CDR3 has 11 residues. CDR3: CASSLALGYTF. For the CDR3, the DNA is TGTGCCAGCAGCTTGGCGTTGGGCTACACCTTC. Using reference TRBV5-6 and TRBJ1-2 for the parts outside the CDR3, the full variable domain is DAGVTQSPTHLIKTRGQQVTLRCSPKSGHDTVSWYQQALGQGPQFIFQYYEEEERQRGNFPDRFSGHQFPNYSSELNVNALLLGDSALYLCASSLALGYTFGSGTRLTVV.

V usage is TRBV7-6 and J usage is TRBJ1-1; 7 bases map to TRBD1. The V gene's germline CDR1 is SGHVS and CDR2 FNYEAQ. CDR3 size: 17 residues. V dropped 1 base and J dropped 3; count of bases not matched to a gene: 11. CDR3 sequence (DNA): TGTGCCAGCAGCTTAGTAGGATCAAAGGGGGCAGACACTGAAGCTTTCTTT. It encodes CASSLVGSKGADTEAFF.

The chain carries TRBV6-5 and TRBJ2-3; D gene ambiguous. The length of the CDR3 is 14 residues. The ends were cut back, 2 bases at V and 0 bases at J, with 6 bases in the middle. Germline loops: CDR1 MNHEY, CDR2 SVGAGI. In DNA, the CDR3 is TGTGCCAGCAGTTACCTGCAGAGCACAGATACGCAGTATTTT. It translates to CASSYLQSTDTQYF.

This chain's CDR3 is CASIEHRDLPGGYTF. In nucleotides, the CDR3 is TGTGCCAGCATCGAACACCGGGACCTTCCGGGAGGCTACACCTTC. The chain is built from TRBV7-9 and TRBJ1-2; D perhaps matches TRBD1 (5 bases). V was cut by 7 bases and J by 8 bases, with 23 bases left in between. Germline CDR1 SEHNR, CDR2 FQNEAQ (reference sequence). There are 15 residues in the CDR3.

The rearrangement links TRBV4-3 to TRBJ1-2; no reliable D call. Trimming took 3 bases from V and 10 from J, leaving 21 bases between them. The germline V gene encodes CDR1 LGHNA and CDR2 YSLEER. The length of the CDR3 is 15 residues. CDR3 region: CASSHFGPVPKYYTF. In nucleotides, the CDR3 is TGCGCCAGCAGCCATTTCGGACCTGTCCCGAAATACTACACCTTC.

A word on this clone: Within the sample, other DNA sequences also encode this same CDR3. This chain uses TRBV11-1 with TRBJ1-2, with D hard to call. The CDR3 loop spans 13 amino acids. V lost 3 bases and J lost 4, with 9 bases in between. Per the germline V gene, CDR1 is SGHAT and CDR2 is FQDESV (reference sequence). CDR3 coding DNA: TGTGCCAGCAGCTTTGGGGTTAGCTATGGCTACACCTTC. Translated, it gives CASSFGVSYGYTF. The full variable domain, in which reference TRBV11-1 and TRBJ1-2 provide the parts outside the CDR3, is EAEVAQSPRYKITEKSQAVAFWCDPISGHATLYWYRQILGQGPELLVQFQDESVVDDSQLPKDRFSAERLKGVDSTLKIQPAELGDSAMYLCASSFGVSYGYTFGSGTRLTVV.

This chain's CDR3 is CASSQTSDTWTSGRASETQYF. DNA of the CDR3: TGTGCCAGCAGCCAAACGTCGGACACTTGGACTAGCGGGAGGGCCTCGGAGACCCAGTACTTC. The chain employs TRBV12-1 and TRBJ2-5; TRBD2, the table's D call, was not compared with the DNA. TRBV12-1 is labeled a pseudogene. The CDR3 is 21 amino acids.

The gene calls are TRBV28 and TRBJ1-4; the D gene is possibly TRBD1 (5 bases). Germline V gives CDR1 MDHEN, CDR2 SYDVKM. The CDR3 contains 16 residues. V dropped 3 bases and J dropped 8 bases, with 19 bases sitting between them. CDR3 loop: CASSFYGTAVREKLFF. The CDR3 DNA follows: TGTGCCAGCAGTTTTTATGGGACGGCGGTGCGCGAAAAACTGTTTTTT.

This clone was counted once. This chain links TRBV7-9 with TRBJ2-2; tentatively, D is TRBD1 or TRBD2 (6 bases each). Trimming pared 8 bases from V and 2 bases from J, leaving 15 bases between. Per the germline V gene, CDR1 is SEHNR and CDR2 is FQNEAQ (reference sequence). The CDR3 extends over 15 amino acids. The CDR3 loop is CASRGRRGNTGELFF. CDR3 bases: TGTGCCAGCCGGGGGCGTCGGGGCAACACCGGGGAGCTGTTTTTT.

V gene TRBV6-1 combines with J gene TRBJ2-2; D is unresolved. Trimming left V 7 bases short and J 5 bases short, with 11 bases between. This CDR3 spans 13 amino acids. In germline, CDR1 is MNHNS, CDR2 SASEGT. CDR3 nucleotide sequence: TGTGCCAGCACGGGCTTTCGAACCGGGGAGCTGTTTTTT. This codes for CASTGFRTGELFF.

As concerns this clone: Different DNA sequences within this sample yield the same CDR3. V is TRBV9 and J is TRBJ2-5; 8 bases line up with TRBD1. V lost 0 bases, J lost 5 bases, and 6 bases stayed unmatched. The CDR3 extends over 15 amino acids. The germline V gene encodes CDR1 SGDLS and CDR2 YYNGEE. The CDR3 DNA reads TGTGCCAGCAGCGTAGTTGGACAGGGTGGGGAGACCCAGTACTTC. This sequence encodes CASSVVGQGGETQYF.

The CDR3 sequence is CASSRSPQSGGFF. CDR3 nucleotide sequence: TGTGCCAGCAGCCGATCCCCACAATCCGGAGGGTTTTTT. V and J are TRBV28 and TRBJ1-4; D is unresolved. This CDR3 comprises 13 residues. Trimming removed 6 bases at V and 16 bases at J, with 21 bases between. Germline V gene lookup returns CDR1 MDHEN and CDR2 SYDVKM. Based on the CDR3 plus reference TRBV28 and TRBJ1-4, the full variable domain is DVKVTQSSRYLVKRTGEKVFLECVQDMDHENMFWYRQDPGLGLRLIYFSYDVKMKEKGDIPEGYSVSREKKERFSLILESASTNQTSMYLCASSRSPQSGGFFGSGTQLSVL.

The gene calls are TRBV7-9 and TRBJ2-1; the D gene is possibly TRBD1 (5 bases). The germline V gene has CDR1 SEHNR and CDR2 FQNEAQ (reference sequence). The CDR3 is made up of 12 amino acids. V lost 1 base and J lost 10, with 8 bases in between. Here the CDR3 reads CASSLEGYEQFF. The CDR3 bases are TGTGCCAGCAGCTTAGAGGGGTACGAGCAGTTCTTC.